The next 14 T cell receptor beta chains were all read from a single sample in a study of blood T cells in healthy people across ages. Primed by a sample-barcoded 5' primer and a J-beta primer mix, a second PCR proceeded for about 6 to 11 cycles. A single record per CDR3 protein comes from TCRdb applying MiXCR to the 5' RACE reads. Of fewer than 2,000,000 distinct CDR3 sequences detected, about 39% appear once; the ten largest clones hold roughly 23%. The sequencing sample was made of blood. Receptors were obtained from a human donor in good health.

This clonotype has just a few counts. This chain connects TRBV30 to TRBJ1-5; no reliable D call. CDR1 is GTSNPN and CDR2 is SVGIG in the germline V gene (reference sequence). The CDR3 is 13 residues long. The V end was cut by 0 bases, the J end by 5 bases, with 8 bases between. The CDR3 spells CAWSVVRDQPQHF. CDR3 nucleotide sequence: TGTGCCTGGAGTGTTGTTCGGGATCAGCCCCAGCATTTT.

V gene TRBV15 combines with J gene TRBJ2-1; D is unresolved. The CDR3 consists of 14 residues. Germline V gene data show CDR1 as LNHNV and CDR2 as YYDKDF (reference sequence). V lost 2 bases, J lost 11 bases, and 16 bases lay in between. CDR3 loop: CATSRLGSYGKQFF. DNA of the CDR3: TGTGCCACCAGCAGATTAGGCTCGTACGGTAAGCAGTTCTTC.

This clonotype was observed a few times. The genes are TRBV20-1 and TRBJ2-7; 7 nucleotides line up with TRBD1. The CDR3 is made up of 14 amino acids. Per the germline V gene, CDR1 is DFQATT and CDR2 is SNEGSKA (reference sequence). V trimming: 6 bases; J trimming: 1 base; junction bases outside the gene matches: 9. The CDR3 loop reads CSARQGAGSYEQYF. CDR3 in DNA: TGCAGTGCGAGACAGGGCGCAGGGTCCTACGAGCAGTACTTC.

A few counts support this clonotype. The CDR3 sequence is CASGWGGGEQFF. In DNA form, the CDR3 reads TGTGCTAGTGGTTGGGGTGGGGGGGAGCAGTTCTTC. This chain uses TRBV12-5 with TRBJ2-1, with D perhaps matching TRBD2 (6 bases). The V and J ends lost 4 bases and 10 bases respectively, with 11 bases between them. The germline CDR1 and CDR2 sequences are LGHNT and FRNRAP. The CDR3 sequence is 12 residues long.

The rearrangement uses TRBV20-1 and TRBJ2-1; TRBD2 aligns across 13 bases. The CDR3 runs to 16 residues. Trimming cost V 5 bases and J 2 bases; bases outside gene matches: 6. The germline CDR1 and CDR2 sequences are DFQATT and SNEGSKA (reference sequence). Written as DNA, the CDR3 is TGCAGTGCTGCCATGGGACTAGCGGGGACCTACAATGAGCAGTTCTTC. This gives the protein CSAAMGLAGTYNEQFF.

About this clonotype itself: One junction end does not reproduce the germline sequence, and a read error may be involved. The rearrangement links TRBV4-3 to TRBJ2-2; D remains ambiguous. The germline gives CDR1 LGHNA, CDR2 YSLEER. The CDR3 totals 16 residues. As DNA, the CDR3 is TGCGCCGGCAGCCAAGTTGGTCAGGCGAACACCGGGGAGCTGTTTTTT. Amino acids: CAGSQVGQANTGELFF.

V and J are TRBV20-1 and TRBJ1-4; TRBD1 agrees at 7 bases. CDR3 length: 15 amino acids. V trimming: 2 bases; J trimming: 6 bases; junction bases outside the gene matches: 9. The germline gives CDR1 DFQATT, CDR2 SNEGSKA (reference sequence). The chain's CDR3 is CSARPSTGQYEKLFF. CDR3 sequence (DNA): TGCAGTGCTAGACCTTCGACAGGGCAATATGAAAAACTGTTTTTT.

This clonotype has more than one count but fewer than ten. CDR3: CASSQDRWAGYTF. In DNA form, the CDR3 reads TGCGCCAGCAGCCAAGATAGGTGGGCTGGCTACACCTTC. This chain links TRBV4-1 with TRBJ1-2; D gene uncertain. CDR1 MGHRA and CDR2 YSYEKL come from the germline V gene. The CDR3 is 13 residues long. V was trimmed by 0 bases and J by 7 bases, leaving 9 bases between them.

This clonotype was found a few times. The genes are TRBV6-4 and TRBJ2-3; D may correspond to TRBD1 or TRBD2 (5 bases each). V was cut by 4 bases and J by 2 bases, with 13 bases left in between. The CDR3 covers 15 residues. Germline V lookup: CDR1 MRHNA, CDR2 SNTAGT. CDR3 DNA: TGTGCCAGCAGTGTGTCAGGGACGATCACAGATACGCAGTATTTT. This translates into CASSVSGTITDTQYF.

The chain is built from TRBV20-1 and TRBJ1-6; a possible D gene is TRBD1 (5 bases). Germline CDR1 and CDR2: DFQATT and SNEGSKA (reference sequence). The CDR3 covers 19 residues. V was cut by 0 bases and J by 5 bases, with 23 bases left in between. The CDR3 DNA is TGCAGTGCTAGAGATTTTGGAGGGGCAACAGCGTATGATAATTCACCCCTCCACTTT. This codes for CSARDFGGATAYDNSPLHF.

The chain has TRBV6-2 or TRBV6-3 and TRBJ2-1; no clear D gene. Trimming left V 8 bases short and J 6 bases short, with 8 bases between. Germline V gives CDR1 MNHEY, CDR2 SVGEGT. This CDR3 is built from 11 residues. For the CDR3, the DNA is TGTGCCAGCGGATACATCAATGAGCAGTTCTTC. This gives the protein CASGYINEQFF.

A few counts support this clonotype. The J gene is TRBJ2-1, the V gene TRBV12-3 or TRBV12-4; 9 bases fit TRBD2. This CDR3 region has 13 residues. With V trimmed by 7 bases and J by 12 bases, 10 bases remained unmatched. CDR3 sequence reads: CASIPTSGSTQFF. In DNA, the CDR3 is TGTGCCAGCATTCCCACTAGCGGGTCGACGCAGTTCTTC.

In this sample, this clonotype turned up a few times. The rearrangement links TRBV29-1 to TRBJ2-1; D gene uncertain. Germline values: CDR1 SQVTM, CDR2 ANQGSEA. Trimming shortened V by 5 bases and J by 4 bases, and 9 bases separated the two germline ends. CDR3 length equals 12 residues. CDR3 residues: CSVRGQYNEQFF. The CDR3 DNA follows: TGCAGCGTTCGAGGCCAATACAATGAGCAGTTCTTC.

Points on this clonotype: Its ends do not fully match the called genes, so a read error is possible. The chain links TRBV25-1 to TRBJ2-6; D is uncertain. The germline V gene encodes CDR1 MGHDK and CDR2 SYGVNS. The CDR3 has 15 residues. This CDR3 is CASRELNSGANVLTF. For the CDR3, the DNA is TGTGCCAGCCGTGAATTGAACTCTGGGGCCAACGTCCTGACTTTC.